Listed below are T cell receptor beta chains from one sample, sequenced in a study of human T cells and chemical hapten exposure. TCRdb recomputed calls from the RACE reads with MiXCR, one row per CDR3 protein. This sample carries about 250,000 distinct CDR3 sequences, 7.5% to 8% of them seen once, and the ten largest clones take about 1.2%. Sequences were derived from whole blood, sampled in connection with sensitization to the hapten diphenylcyclopropenone (DPC). The receptors stem from a man aged 18 to 29 with alopecia areata. Some clones in this sample may be carry-over from other donors' samples. The CDR3 runs from the conserved cysteine through the conserved F or W. The D gene is left open where the match is weak. Clone size appears in some rows only: once, few, many, or a class for an expanded clone.

>TRBV20-1|few|.|TRBJ1-5
TGCAGTGCTAGAGACCCCCAGCATTTT
CSARDPQHF
>TRBV12-3/TRBV12-4|few|.|TRBJ2-7
TGTGCCAGCAGAACCGGGGCCGAGATCGCCAACGAGCAGTACTTC
CASRTGAEIANEQYF
>TRBV6-6|few|TRBD1|TRBJ2-3
TGTGCCACCCTAATGGGACAGGGGGCAACAGATACGCAGTATTTT
CATLMGQGATDTQYF
>TRBV14|few|.|TRBJ2-3
TGTGCCAGCAGCCAAGTTACTCCGCGGGATACGCAGTATTTT
CASSQVTPRDTQYF
>TRBV20-1|few|.|TRBJ1-1
TGCAGTGCTAGGGACGCGGGCAGGGTGAACACTGAAGCTTTCTTT
CSARDAGRVNTEAFF
>TRBV7-9|many|.|TRBJ1-1
TGTGCCAGCAGCTTAGCGCTACTGACTGAAGCTTTCTTT
CASSLALLTEAFF
>TRBV10-3|many|TRBD1|TRBJ2-7
TGTGCCATCAGTGGGGGACAGGGGGCTGACGAGCAGTACTTC
CAISGGQGADEQYF
>TRBV5-1|.|TRBD1|TRBJ1-4
TGCGCCAGCAGCTTTCAGGACAGGAATGAAAAACTGTTTTTT
CASSFQDRNEKLFF
>TRBV4-3|many|.|TRBJ2-7
TGCGCCAGCAGCCCCTGGGCCGGCTCCTACGAGCAGTACTTC
CASSPWAGSYEQYF
>TRBV9|many|.|TRBJ1-1
TGTGCCAGCAGCGTAGTGCCCGGACTGGACACTGAAGCTTTCTTT
CASSVVPGLDTEAFF
>TRBV7-9|few|TRBD2|TRBJ2-3
TGTGCCAGCAGCTTAGTCCTAGCGGGGACCACAGATACGCAGTATTTT
CASSLVLAGTTDTQYF
>TRBV6-2/TRBV6-3|few|.|TRBJ1-5
TGTGCCAGCACCCTCTGGGGGAGGGGACGGAACAATCAGCCCCAGCATTTT
CASTLWGRGRNNQPQHF
>TRBV9|few|.|TRBJ2-7
TGTGCCAGCAGCCCCAGGGGTACCACCTACGAGCAGTACTTC
CASSPRGTTYEQYF
>TRBV20-1|few|.|TRBJ2-3
TGCAGTGCTCCTTTAGCGATTACGCAGTATTTT
CSAPLAITQYF
>TRBV6-5|.|.|TRBJ1-1
TGTGCCAGCAGTTATATCAGGCAGAACACTGAAGCTTTCTTT
CASSYIRQNTEAFF
>TRBV7-8|many|TRBD1|TRBJ1-2
TGTGCCAGCAGCTGGGGACAGGCGCGGGGCTACACCTTC
CASSWGQARGYTF
>TRBV10-3|.|TRBD1|TRBJ2-3
TGTGCCATCAGACGACAGGGGGCTTGGACAGATACGCAGTATTTT
CAIRRQGAWTDTQYF
>TRBV2|few|TRBD2|TRBJ2-3
TGTGCCAGCCGGAGACTAGCGGGGGTAGATACGCAGTATTTT
CASRRLAGVDTQYF
>TRBV7-2|.|TRBD1|TRBJ1-1
TGTGGCAGCGATGGCAGGGGGCGCATGAACACTGAAGCTTTCTTT
CGSDGRGRMNTEAFF
>TRBV12-3/TRBV12-4|few|.|TRBJ2-5
TGTGCCAGCAGTCCTGAGTCCGAAGAGACCCAGTACTTC
CASSPESEETQYF
>TRBV21-1|many|.|TRBJ1-5
TGTGCCAGCAGCGAAAGGGACAGGAGGACCGATTGCTGTCAGCCCCAGCATTTT
CASSERDRRTDCCQPQHF
>TRBV27|many|.|TRBJ2-7
TGTGCCAGCAGTCAAGGGGGGAGCTCCTACGAGCAGTACTTC
CASSQGGSSYEQYF
>TRBV6-2/TRBV6-3|many|.|TRBJ2-2
TGTGCCAGCAGCATTTACGTCGGGGAGCTGTTTTTT
CASSIYVGELFF
>TRBV6-6|.|.|TRBJ2-4
TGTGCCAGCACCCCGGGACAAAATATAGCCAAAAACATTCAGTACTTC
CASTPGQNIAKNIQYF
>TRBV4-1|.|TRBD1|TRBJ2-7
TGCGCCAGCAGCCAACCGGGACAGAGCTCCTACGAGCAGTACTTC
CASSQPGQSSYEQYF
>TRBV5-1|few|.|TRBJ1-1
TGCGCCAGCAGCTTGGCCTGGGGACCGAACACTGAAGCTTTCTTT
CASSLAWGPNTEAFF
>TRBV7-9|.|.|TRBJ2-3
TGTGCCAGCAGCTTCAGGGAAGGGACGCAGTATTTT
CASSFREGTQYF
>TRBV20-1|many|TRBD1|TRBJ1-2
TGCAGTGCTGGACAGGGGACGGGCTATGGCTACACCTTC
CSAGQGTGYGYTF
>TRBV28|.|TRBD1|TRBJ2-3
TGTGCCAGCAGTTTAATGGTAGGGGGCTTTACCGATACGCAGTATTTT
CASSLMVGGFTDTQYF
>TRBV11-2|.|TRBD1|TRBJ2-5
TGTGCCAGCAGCTTTAACAGGGGAGAGACCCAGTACTTC
CASSFNRGETQYF
>TRBV5-1|.|TRBD1|TRBJ2-7
TGCGCCAGCAGCCCGGGGGACAGGAACAGGGGCGAGCAGTACTTC
CASSPGDRNRGEQYF
>TRBV7-2|.|.|TRBJ2-1
TGTGCCAGCAGCTTCTCCGGGACCGGGTTGCGTGAGCAGTTCTTC
CASSFSGTGLREQFF
>TRBV29-1|.|.|TRBJ2-2
TGCAGCGTTGTTAGGGACCTCAACACCGGGGAGCTGTTTTTT
CSVVRDLNTGELFF
>TRBV24-1|many|.|TRBJ2-1
TGTGCCACCAGTGCCCCGGGGAGCTCCTACAATGAGCAGTTCTTC
CATSAPGSSYNEQFF
>TRBV9|many|TRBD2|TRBJ2-2
TGTGCCAGCAGCTCTAGTCCCCAGCGGGGGAATACCAACACCGGGGAGCTGTTTTTT
CASSSSPQRGNTNTGELFF
>TRBV10-2|.|.|TRBJ1-6
TGCGCCAGCAGTGAGACCGGGGTGAAAGACTCACCCCTCCACTTT
CASSETGVKDSPLHF
>TRBV28|.|.|TRBJ2-2
TGTGCCAGCAGTTTTATGTGGGGCAGGGACACCGGGGAGCTGTTTTTT
CASSFMWGRDTGELFF
>TRBV20-1|.|.|TRBJ1-1
TGCAGTGCTAGCGTGGGGCTGGATACTGAAGCTTTCTTT
CSASVGLDTEAFF
>TRBV20-1|.|TRBD2|TRBJ2-1
TGCAGTGCTAGTATGGCGGGAGAGAGTGATGAGCAGTTCTTC
CSASMAGESDEQFF
>TRBV3-1|few|.|TRBJ1-5
TGTGCCAGCAGCCGATCGCAGGGTGAAGGTCAGCCCCAGCATTTT
CASSRSQGEGQPQHF
>TRBV7-9|.|.|TRBJ1-3
TGTGCCAGCAGCTTAGGGGGGACATCTGGAAACACCATATATTTT
CASSLGGTSGNTIYF
>TRBV10-3|many|.|TRBJ2-7
TGTGCCATCAGTGAGTACAGGGCCTACGAGCAGTACTTC
CAISEYRAYEQYF
>TRBV3-1|many|TRBD1|TRBJ1-2
TGTGCCAGCAGCCAAGTCGGGACAGGGAAAGGCTATGGCTACACCTTC
CASSQVGTGKGYGYTF
>TRBV2|few|TRBD1|TRBJ1-5
TGTGCCAGCAGTGAAAGGTACGGGACAGGGGATCAGCCCCAGCATTTT
CASSERYGTGDQPQHF
>TRBV7-2|few|.|TRBJ1-1
TGTGCCAGCAGCTTAGCAGCGGGACGGGGCCTGGGAGCTTTCTTT
CASSLAAGRGLGAFF
>TRBV9|many|.|TRBJ2-2
TGTGCCAGCAGCGTAGTTAGGACTGCAGGGGAGCTGTTTTTT
CASSVVRTAGELFF
>TRBV9|.|TRBD2|TRBJ2-3
TGTGCCAGCAGCGCCGGACTAGGTGCAGATACGCAGTATTTT
CASSAGLGADTQYF
>TRBV12-3/TRBV12-4|.|.|TRBJ2-3
TGTGCCAGCGGAGAGGCAGGGAGGGGGGATACGCAGTATTTT
CASGEAGRGDTQYF
>TRBV4-1|few|TRBD1|TRBJ1-1
TGCGCCAGCAGCCAGGACCCGGGACAGGGGGTCGTCACTGAAGCTTTCTTT
CASSQDPGQGVVTEAFF
>TRBV24-1|.|.|TRBJ1-5
TGTGCCACCAGTGCAGGGATTGGTCAGCCCCAGCATTTT
CATSAGIGQPQHF
>TRBV5-1|few|TRBD1|TRBJ1-2
TGCGCCAGCAGCTTGGTACAGGGGGACGGCTACACCTTC
CASSLVQGDGYTF
>TRBV28|few|.|TRBJ1-6
TGTGCCAGCAGTTTATGGAGTAGTAGGTCTAATTCACCCCTCCACTTT
CASSLWSSRSNSPLHF
>TRBV4-3|few|.|TRBJ1-1
TGCGCCAGCAGCCAAGCCTGGGGGGGCTCCACTGAAGCTTTCTTT
CASSQAWGGSTEAFF
>TRBV29-1|.|.|TRBJ1-5
TGCAGCGTCACAACAGGGCTTGGAAATCAGCCCCAGCATTTT
CSVTTGLGNQPQHF
>TRBV12-3/TRBV12-4|.|TRBD1|TRBJ2-1
TGTGCCAGCAGTTCAGGGGGCTCCTACAATGAGCAGTTCTTC
CASSSGGSYNEQFF
>TRBV6-1|.|.|TRBJ1-2
TGTGCCAGCAGTTTGGTCGCCGCCGGCTATGGCTACACCTTC
CASSLVAAGYGYTF
>TRBV12-3/TRBV12-4|many|TRBD1|TRBJ1-5
TGTGCCAGCAGGACGGACAGGATTCCCTATCAGCCCCAGCATTTT
CASRTDRIPYQPQHF
>TRBV7-8|.|.|TRBJ1-2
TGTGCCAGCAGCTCCATTCGGTTCAGTTATGGCTACACCTTC
CASSSIRFSYGYTF
>TRBV7-9|few|.|TRBJ2-3
TGTGCCAGCAGTCCGATGGGTAATCCAGATACGCAGTATTTT
CASSPMGNPDTQYF
>TRBV9|few|.|TRBJ1-1
TGTGCCAGCAGCGTAGAAGGAGGTCGGTCGACTGAAGCTTTCTTT
CASSVEGGRSTEAFF